One sample yielded the 22 T cell receptor beta chains listed below, sequenced in a study of cytomegalovirus exposure and HLA in healthy donors. Primers included in the PCR were 60 Vbeta and 13 Jbeta primers. TCRdb keeps only in-frame clones here, not all; method: immunoSEQ multiplex PCR. The table records some 78,000 clones, roughly 80% of them present only once. Sequenced input: PBMCs. These receptors were collected from a man aged 50 to 60 in good health and CMV-seropositive.

The chain employs TRBV10-3 and TRBJ2-5, with 8 positions matching TRBD1. V shed 0 bases and J 4 bases; nucleotides not matched to a gene: 1. The CDR3 runs 14 residues. The germline CDR1 and CDR2 sequences are ENHRY and SYGVKD. CDR3 region: CAISESQGAETQYF. The DNA for the CDR3 is TGTGCCATCAGTGAGTCCCAGGGGGCAGAGACCCAGTACTTC.

The rearrangement links TRBV19 to TRBJ2-1; D is possibly TRBD2 (5 bases). The length of the CDR3 is 13 residues. Trimming took 11 bases from V and 7 from J, leaving 18 bases between them. CDR1 and CDR2 (germline): LNHDA, SQIVND (reference sequence). This CDR3 reads CAARGAPGNEQFF. CDR3 sequence (DNA): TGTGCCGCAAGAGGTGCCCCGGGAAATGAGCAGTTCTTC.

The chain uses TRBV13 and TRBJ1-4, with 8 nucleotides matching TRBD1. The germline V gene has CDR1 PRHDT and CDR2 FYEKMQ (reference sequence). There are 16 residues in the CDR3. The V segment lost 0 bases and the J segment 7 bases; nucleotides outside the gene matches: 7. The CDR3 nucleotides are TGTGCCAGCAGCTTAGGCATTGGACAGGGAATTGAAAAACTGTTTTTT. It encodes CASSLGIGQGIEKLFF.

V and J are TRBV2 and TRBJ2-1; 10 bases match TRBD1. Germline trimming cut 6 bases from V and 6 bases from J; bases unmatched to any gene: 14. Germline V CDR1 and CDR2: SNHLY, FYNNEI. There are 17 residues in the CDR3. The CDR3, as DNA: TGTGCCAGCAGCGCCACAACGACAGGGGGCGGAGGCAATGAGCAGTTCTTC. Protein product: CASSATTTGGGGNEQFF.

V and J are TRBV14 and TRBJ2-5; D is perhaps TRBD1 (6 bases). The J call may not be correct, given that the DNA end is closer to TRBJ2-7. The CDR3 contains 15 residues. Germline V CDR1 and CDR2: SGHDN, FVKESK. Here the CDR3 DNA reads TGTGCCAGCAGCCAGGGGGCATCCCGGACCTACGAGCAGTACTTC. This encodes CASSQGASRTYEQYF.

This rearrangement joins TRBV7-6 to TRBJ2-1; 8 nucleotides match TRBD2. The germline V gene has CDR1 SGHVS and CDR2 FNYEAQ. The CDR3 totals 15 residues. Trimming at V came to 1 base and at J to 6 bases, leaving 5 bases not matched to a gene. DNA for the CDR3: TGTGCCAGCAGCTTAGATACTAGCGGATCCAATGAGCAGTTCTTC. Amino acids: CASSLDTSGSNEQFF.

This clone was counted once. The chain links TRBV5-1 to TRBJ1-2; 7 bases are shared with TRBD1. The germline V gene encodes CDR1 SGHRS and CDR2 YFSETQ. CDR3 length: 14 amino acids. J lost 5 bases, V lost 0 bases, and 4 bases had no gene match. This chain's CDR3 is CASSLGGQNYGYTF. The CDR3 nucleotides read TGCGCCAGCAGCTTGGGGGGACAGAATTATGGCTACACCTTC. The entire variable domain, with the rest obtained from reference TRBV5-1 and TRBJ1-2, is as follows: KAGVTQTPRYLIKTRGQQVTLSCSPISGHRSVSWYQQTPGQGLQFLFEYFSETQRNKGNFPGRFSGRQFSNSRSEMNVSTLELGDSALYLCASSLGGQNYGYTFGSGTRLTVV.

This clone showed up just once. The rearrangement links TRBV7-3 to TRBJ2-1; D remains unclear. Per germline, CDR1 SGHTA and CDR2 FQGTGA. The germline V and J ends were trimmed by 3 bases and 6 bases, with 12 bases remaining between them. The length of the CDR3 is 14 residues. The CDR3, as DNA: TGTGCCAGCAGCTTTTTCTCTAACGCCAATGAGCAGTTCTTC. Protein sequence: CASSFFSNANEQFF.

The gene calls are TRBV19 and TRBJ1-1, with D tentatively TRBD1 (6 bases). The CDR3 consists of 12 residues. Germline CDR1 LNHDA, CDR2 SQIVND (reference sequence). V gave up 10 bases and J gave up 1 base, with 10 bases separating them. The CDR3 DNA sequence: TGTGCCAACCCGGGACAGAACACTGAAGCTTTCTTT. Translating gives CANPGQNTEAFF.

Only one count was recorded for this clone. This chain links TRBV5-4 with TRBJ2-1; 10 bases are a match to TRBD2. Germline CDR1 and CDR2: SGHNT and YYREEE (reference sequence). J was trimmed by 9 bases and V by 3 bases; bases with no gene match: 12. CDR3 size: 16 residues. In DNA, the CDR3 is TGTGCCAGCAGCTCCTCTAGCGGGAGCTTTAACGGTGAGCAGTTCTTC. Encoded protein: CASSSSSGSFNGEQFF.

The V and J genes are TRBV11-2 and TRBJ2-1, with 8 bases matching TRBD2. The CDR3 consists of 14 residues. With V trimmed by 6 bases and J by 3 bases, 4 bases remained unmatched. Germline values: CDR1 SGHAT, CDR2 FQNNGV. The chain's CDR3 is CASRPSGFYNEQFF. For the CDR3, the DNA is TGTGCCAGCAGACCTAGCGGGTTCTACAATGAGCAGTTCTTC.

This chain joins TRBV19 and TRBJ2-3, with a tentative D call TRBD2 (6 bases). With 7 bases removed from V and 4 bases from J, the gap between germline ends came to 12 bases. Germline loops: CDR1 LNHDA, CDR2 SQIVND (reference sequence). There are 13 residues in the CDR3. CDR3 sequence (DNA): TGTGCCAGTAATGCGGGGCCAGCAGATACGCAGTATTTT. This sequence encodes CASNAGPADTQYF.

The chain combines TRBV30 with TRBJ2-7, with D possibly matching TRBD1 (6 bases). Between the trimmed V and J ends, which lost 3 bases and 0 bases, there was a span of 15 bases. This CDR3 has 15 residues. Germline CDR1 and CDR2: GTSNPN and SVGIG (reference sequence). The CDR3 region has the DNA TGTGCCTGGAGACCTCAGGGGCAGGGCTCCTACGAGCAGTACTTC. Protein product: CAWRPQGQGSYEQYF.

On this clone itself: The CDR3 ends on some other residue instead of the conserved phenylalanine or tryptophan, so this is likely a read error. Because the CDR3's place on the DNA is in doubt, the DNA is left out and the CDR3 is given as listed by TCRdb. The V gene is TRBV18, the J gene TRBJ1-1; no DNA check was done on the table's D call, TRBD1. Including both end residues, the CDR3 is 12 amino acids long. Germline assignment: CDR1 KGHSH and CDR2 LQKENI. CDR3 amino acids: CASSLDRENFWI.

In DNA, the CDR3 is TGTGCCAGCAGTCTAGGGGGGGGAATACTCGGCTACGAGCAGTACTTC. Residues: CASSLGGGILGYEQYF. The chain employs TRBV7-8 and TRBJ2-5; possibly TRBD2 for D (7 bases). The J call is doubtful: the DNA matches TRBJ2-7 better. CDR1 is SGHVS, CDR2 FQNEAQ, per germline. The CDR3 covers 16 residues.

The chain recombines TRBV29-1 with TRBJ2-7; 11 nucleotides agree with TRBD1. The CDR3 sequence is 15 residues long. The V gene end was trimmed by 3 bases and the J gene end by 3 bases; junction bases not matched to a gene: 7. Germline loops: CDR1 SQVTM, CDR2 ANQGSEA. The chain's CDR3 is CSVETGTGGVYEQYF. Written as DNA, the CDR3 is TGCAGCGTTGAGACTGGGACAGGGGGTGTCTACGAGCAGTACTTC.

This clone has a single count. The gene calls are TRBV27 and TRBJ2-1, with 11 positions matching TRBD2. V trimming: 5 bases; J trimming: 0 bases; junction bases outside the gene matches: 9. The germline V gene has CDR1 MNHEY and CDR2 SMNVEV (reference sequence). The CDR3 covers 18 residues. In DNA, the CDR3 is TGTGCCAGCAGTCCGGGACTAGCGGTTCTGAGCTCCTACAATGAGCAGTTCTTC. It encodes CASSPGLAVLSSYNEQFF.

The gene calls are TRBV6-5 and TRBJ2-7; 7 nucleotides line up with TRBD1. Trimming cost V 2 bases and J 2 bases; bases outside gene matches: 3. The CDR3 is 14 residues long. The germline V gene has CDR1 MNHEY and CDR2 SVGAGI. Here the CDR3 reads CASSYRDRAYEQYF. In DNA, the CDR3 is TGTGCCAGCAGTTACCGGGACAGAGCCTACGAGCAGTACTTC.

The chain recombines TRBV18 with TRBJ2-1; 9 positions match TRBD2. Germline V gene sequence: CDR1 KGHSH, CDR2 LQKENI. This CDR3 comprises 15 residues. The trim removed 3 bases at V and 8 bases at J, leaving 8 bases unmatched. The CDR3 nucleotides read TGTGCCAGCTCACCGGGAGCGGGAGGATGGGATGAGCAGTTCTTC. It codes for CASSPGAGGWDEQFF.

The chain has TRBV19 and TRBJ2-5; 7 nucleotides agree with TRBD2. After removal of 3 bases from V and 2 bases from J, the junction contained 12 bases not matched to a gene. CDR3 size: 17 residues. From germline, CDR1 is LNHDA and CDR2 SQIVND (reference sequence). The chain's CDR3 is CASSIIGEASGQETQYF. In DNA, the CDR3 is TGTGCCAGTAGTATCATAGGGGAGGCTAGCGGACAAGAGACCCAGTACTTC. Variable domain in full (rest from reference TRBV19 and TRBJ2-5): DGGITQSPKYLFRKEGQNVTLSCEQNLNHDAMYWYRQDPGQGLRLIYYSQIVNDFQKGDIAEGYSVSREKKESFPLTVTSAQKNPTAFYLCASSIIGEASGQETQYFGPGTRLLVL.

J is TRBJ1-1 and V is TRBV28; 9 bases match TRBD1. Germline V gene lookup returns CDR1 MDHEN and CDR2 SYDVKM. The CDR3 extends over 16 amino acids. With 1 base clipped from V and 3 bases from J, the junction kept 6 bases outside the gene matches. CDR3 sequence reads: CASSLLQGAGDTEAFF. The CDR3 DNA reads TGTGCCAGCAGTTTATTACAGGGGGCAGGAGACACTGAAGCTTTCTTT.

The CDR3 loop is CAIGGGGYF. The CDR3 nucleotides read TGTGCCATCGGAGGCGGGGGGTATTTT. The chain is built from TRBV7-9 and TRBJ2-3, with 7 bases identical to TRBD2. Trimming at V came to 10 bases and at J to 14 bases, leaving 6 bases not matched to a gene. The length of the CDR3 is 9 residues. Per the germline V gene, CDR1 is SEHNR and CDR2 is FQNEAQ (reference sequence).